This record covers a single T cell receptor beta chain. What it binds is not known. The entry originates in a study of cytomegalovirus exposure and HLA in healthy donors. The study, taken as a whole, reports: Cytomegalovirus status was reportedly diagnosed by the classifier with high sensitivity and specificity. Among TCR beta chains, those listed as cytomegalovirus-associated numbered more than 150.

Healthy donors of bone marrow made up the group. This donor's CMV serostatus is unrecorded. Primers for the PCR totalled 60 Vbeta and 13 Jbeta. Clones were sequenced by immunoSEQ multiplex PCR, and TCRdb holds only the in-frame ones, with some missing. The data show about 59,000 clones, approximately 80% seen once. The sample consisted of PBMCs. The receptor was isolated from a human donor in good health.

The DNA for the CDR3 is TGTGCCAGCAGCTTAACGGGACAGATCGACACTGAAGCTTTCTTT. Translating gives CASSLTGQIDTEAFF. The chain links TRBV5-4 to TRBJ1-1, with 7 bases lining up with TRBD1. The V and J ends lost 2 bases and 3 bases, in that order; junction bases with no gene match: 7. From germline, CDR1 is SGHNT and CDR2 YYREEE (reference sequence). The CDR3 is 15 residues long.